This T cell receptor (beta chain) is from a study of PD-1 blockade in classical Hodgkin lymphoma. About the research overall: Patients had nivolumab dosed at 3 mg/kg, delivered intravenously every 2 weeks. Study-level results: A significant rise in TCR diversity by C4D1 was seen for CD4+ but not CD8+ cells. Patients with a complete response exhibited baseline diversity comparable to newly diagnosed patients.

Time point denoted: cycle 4 day 1 (C4D1), after less than 7 weeks of nivolumab. Exposure to brentuximab vedotin varied, and each patient had relapsed following autologous stem cell transplantation. Profiled with immunoSEQ multiplex PCR; TCRdb holds only in-frame clones, not every one. Of some 58,000 clones in the sample, about 90% were seen once. The CDR3 covers 14 residues. V trimming: 8 bases; J trimming: 3 bases; junction bases outside the gene matches: 9. Germline V lookup: CDR1 MDHEN, CDR2 SYDVKM. This clone appeared a single time. The antigen remains unidentified. The chain uses TRBV28 and TRBJ1-2; 7 bases line up with TRBD1. The TCR comes from a human donor with classical Hodgkin lymphoma. The material was peripheral blood mononuclear cells (PBMCs), obtained before the fourth cycle of nivolumab. Here the CDR3 reads CASLRGGLYYGYTF. CDR3 DNA sequence: TGTGCCAGCCTCAGGGGGGGACTTTACTATGGCTACACCTTC.